The 24 T cell receptor beta chains given below trace back to one sample, sequenced in a study of response to subunit inactivated influenza vaccine. TCRdb itself ran the RT-PCR reads through MiXCR, one entry per CDR3 protein. The sample yields about 540,000 distinct CDR3 sequences, around 25% seen once. This sample was shared with a second study, whose subject was T cells expressing NK-cell markers. As reported in that work: 5'RACE template switching with UMIs generated TCR beta cDNA.

The specimen comprised CD4+ T cells sorted from PBMCs, sampled about 11 days after vaccination. The receptor source for this set is a man in his fifties who received an inactivated influenza vaccine.

The V and J genes are TRBV7-2 and TRBJ1-5; tentatively, D is TRBD1 (5 bases). Trimming removed 5 bases from V and 4 bases from J, with 15 bases in between. Germline V gives CDR1 SGHTA, CDR2 FQGNSA. This CDR3 region has 15 residues. Here the CDR3 reads CASSPRDGGNQPQHF. The CDR3, as DNA: TGTGCCAGCAGCCCACGGGACGGGGGGAATCAGCCCCAGCATTTT. Looking up the rest from reference TRBV7-2 and TRBJ1-5 gives the full variable domain: GAGVSQSPSNKVTEKGKDVELRCDPISGHTALYWYRQSLGQGLEFLIYFQGNSAPDKSGLPSDRFSAERTGGSVSTLTIQRTQQEDSAVYLCASSPRDGGNQPQHFGDGTRLSIL.

This rearrangement joins TRBV20-1 to TRBJ2-4; D tentatively reads TRBD1 or TRBD2 (6 bases each). CDR3 length: 13 amino acids. Germline values: CDR1 DFQATT, CDR2 SNEGSKA (reference sequence). V was cut by 7 bases and J by 2 bases, with 12 bases left in between. The CDR3 loop reads CSGVRGPKNIQYF. CDR3 DNA: TGCAGTGGTGTTCGGGGGCCCAAAAACATTCAGTACTTC.

This sequence joins TRBV7-2 and TRBJ1-4; 9 bases are shared with TRBD1. The V gene end was trimmed by 7 bases and the J gene end by 8 bases; junction bases not matched to a gene: 5. This CDR3 is built from 13 residues. CDR1 and CDR2 (germline): SGHTA, FQGNSA. In DNA, the CDR3 is TGTGCCAGCAAGGGGACAGGGAGAGAAAAACTGTTTTTT. Its translation: CASKGTGREKLFF.

A few counts support this clonotype. This rearrangement joins TRBV5-1 to TRBJ2-1; D may be TRBD1 or TRBD2 (5 bases each). The germline CDR1 and CDR2 sequences are SGHRS and YFSETQ. V shed 2 bases and J shed 5 bases, with 14 bases lying between them. The CDR3 extends over 15 amino acids. CDR3 sequence: CASSFLRENNNEQFF. CDR3 coding DNA: TGCGCCAGCAGCTTTCTCAGGGAGAATAACAATGAGCAGTTCTTC.

The rearrangement links TRBV12-3 or TRBV12-4 to TRBJ1-2, with TRBD1 matching 7 bases. V shed 6 bases and J 7 bases; nucleotides not matched to a gene: 2. The CDR3 sequence is 11 residues long. Here the CDR3 reads CASRHRGGYTF. The CDR3 region has the DNA TGTGCCAGCAGGCACAGGGGTGGCTACACCTTC.

This clonotype was detected only a few times. The chain employs TRBV7-9 and TRBJ2-2, with 8 bases lining up with TRBD2. The germline V gene encodes CDR1 SEHNR and CDR2 FQNEAQ (reference sequence). V gave up 3 bases and J gave up 2 bases; unmatched junction bases: 5. The CDR3 is 16 residues long. The CDR3 nucleotides read TGTGCCAGCAGCTTCTCCCGGGGGGGAAACACCGGGGAGCTGTTTTTT. This codes for CASSFSRGGNTGELFF.

This clonotype was detected only a few times. The chain carries TRBV6-5 and TRBJ1-1; maybe TRBD1 (5 bases). V shed 2 bases and J shed 7 bases, with 11 bases lying between them. The germline gives CDR1 MNHEY, CDR2 SVGAGI. The CDR3 spans 13 residues. The CDR3 protein is CASSYGTEFEAFF. CDR3 in DNA: TGTGCCAGCAGTTACGGGACGGAGTTTGAAGCTTTCTTT.

This clonotype was seen more than once but under ten times. CDR3 region: CSADRGMNTEAFF. CDR3 DNA sequence: TGCAGTGCGGACCGGGGCATGAACACTGAAGCTTTCTTT. This sequence joins TRBV20-1 and TRBJ1-1; D is possibly TRBD1 (5 bases). Germline CDR1 DFQATT, CDR2 SNEGSKA (reference sequence). V gave up 6 bases and J gave up 0 bases, with 11 bases separating them. The CDR3 sequence is 13 residues long.

This clonotype came up a few times. The J gene is TRBJ2-3, the V gene TRBV7-8, with 14 bases identical to TRBD2. The ends lost 1 base at V and 8 bases at J; junction bases unmatched: 8. The CDR3 spans 17 residues. Germline V gene data show CDR1 as SGHVS and CDR2 as FQNEAQ. In DNA, the CDR3 is TGTGCCAGCAGCTTAGAAGGACTAGCGGGGGGTTATGGTACGCAGTATTTT. Protein sequence: CASSLEGLAGGYGTQYF.

The chain carries TRBV5-1 and TRBJ2-2, with 9 positions matching TRBD1. The CDR3 spans 15 residues. J lost 3 bases, V lost 4 bases, and 4 bases had no gene match. Germline CDR1 SGHRS, CDR2 YFSETQ. This CDR3 reads CASSRQGGYTGELFF. DNA of the CDR3: TGCGCCAGCAGCCGACAGGGGGGGTACACCGGGGAGCTGTTTTTT.

This clonotype was counted at least ten times. The CDR3 nucleotides read TGCAGTGCTAGGCAGGGTAATCAGCCCCAGCATTTT. Translated, it gives CSARQGNQPQHF. V and J are TRBV20-1 and TRBJ1-5; a possible D gene is TRBD1 (5 bases). The germline V gene encodes CDR1 DFQATT and CDR2 SNEGSKA (reference sequence). V lost 3 bases to trimming and J lost 4 bases, with 7 bases between them. This CDR3 spans 12 amino acids.

This chain connects TRBV7-2 to TRBJ2-1, with 12 bases fitting TRBD2. This CDR3 is 16 amino acids long. Germline-derived CDR1 and CDR2 are SGHTA and FQGNSA. V lost 4 bases, J lost 7 bases, and 8 bases stayed unmatched. The CDR3 here is CASSSQTSGSLNEQFF. The CDR3 DNA reads as TGTGCCAGCAGCTCCCAGACTAGCGGGAGTTTAAATGAGCAGTTCTTC.

In DNA form, the CDR3 reads TGTGCCAGCAGTTACAATGTGGCAATCTACGAGCAGTACTTC. This translates into CASSYNVAIYEQYF. The genes are TRBV6-5 and TRBJ2-7; unclear D gene. Germline CDR1 is MNHEY and CDR2 is SVGAGI. This CDR3 is built from 14 residues. The V end was cut by 2 bases, the J end by 3 bases, with 11 bases between.

This chain links TRBV6-2 or TRBV6-3 with TRBJ2-3, with 9 bases aligning to TRBD2. The V gene end was trimmed by 4 bases and the J gene end by 2 bases; junction bases not matched to a gene: 7. CDR3 length: 16 amino acids. Germline values: CDR1 MNHEY, CDR2 SVGEGT. CDR3 region: CASSSSGAMNTDTQYF. CDR3 coding DNA: TGTGCCAGCAGTTCTAGCGGGGCCATGAACACAGATACGCAGTATTTT.

The rearrangement uses TRBV9 and TRBJ1-3; D gene unclear. The germline V gene has CDR1 SGDLS and CDR2 YYNGEE. V lost 3 bases to trimming and J lost 2 bases, with 9 bases between them. CDR3 length: 14 amino acids. The CDR3 loop reads CASSAADPGNTIYF. The CDR3 DNA reads as TGTGCCAGCAGCGCGGCAGACCCTGGAAACACCATATATTTT.

The J gene is TRBJ2-7, the V gene TRBV28; D remains ambiguous. Per germline, CDR1 MDHEN and CDR2 SYDVKM. The ends were cut back, 6 bases at V and 0 bases at J, with 15 bases in the middle. The CDR3 contains 15 residues. The CDR3 loop is CASSIDGTSSYEQYF. The CDR3 nucleotides are TGTGCCAGCAGCATCGACGGTACGAGCTCCTACGAGCAGTACTTC. Combining the CDR3 with reference TRBV28 and TRBJ2-7 gives the whole variable domain DVKVTQSSRYLVKRTGEKVFLECVQDMDHENMFWYRQDPGLGLRLIYFSYDVKMKEKGDIPEGYSVSREKKERFSLILESASTNQTSMYLCASSIDGTSSYEQYFGPGTRLTVT.

This sequence joins TRBV20-1 and TRBJ1-6, with D unclear. This CDR3 region has 10 residues. V was trimmed by 7 bases and J by 4 bases, leaving 2 bases between them. Germline V gene data show CDR1 as DFQATT and CDR2 as SNEGSKA (reference sequence). For the CDR3, the DNA is TGCAGTGTGTATAATTCACCCCTCCACTTT. Amino acids: CSVYNSPLHF.

This chain joins TRBV4-3 and TRBJ2-7; unclear D gene. Looked up from germline, CDR1 is LGHNA and CDR2 is YSLEER. V shed 0 bases and J shed 7 bases, with 7 bases lying between them. The CDR3 covers 12 residues. The CDR3 region has the DNA TGCGCCAGCAGCCAAGAACTGGGTGAGCAGTACTTC. Translation: CASSQELGEQYF.

This clonotype was seen only once. This chain joins TRBV6-2 or TRBV6-3 and TRBJ2-1; 16 bases fit TRBD2. Germline lookup yields CDR1 MNHEY and CDR2 SVGEGT. Unmatched junction bases numbered 7, after V lost 2 bases and J lost 3 bases. The CDR3 is 19 amino acids. CDR3 loop: CASSYRPGTSGGVYNEQFF. In nucleotides, the CDR3 is TGTGCCAGCAGTTACCGTCCCGGGACTAGCGGGGGGGTCTACAATGAGCAGTTCTTC.

This sequence joins TRBV2 and TRBJ2-3; D might be TRBD1 or TRBD2, each matching 5 bases. The germline V and J ends were trimmed by 3 bases and 8 bases, with 15 bases remaining between them. Germline V CDR1 and CDR2: SNHLY, FYNNEI. The CDR3 contains 14 residues. CDR3 amino acids: CASSEGVAGSTQYF. The CDR3 nucleotides read TGTGCCAGCAGTGAGGGGGTGGCAGGGTCTACGCAGTATTTT. Drawing the rest from reference TRBV2 and TRBJ2-3, the complete variable domain is EPEVTQTPSHQVTQMGQEVILRCVPISNHLYFYWYRQILGQKVEFLVSFYNNEISEKSEIFDDQFSVERPDGSNFTLKIRSTKLEDSAMYFCASSEGVAGSTQYFGPGTRLTVL.

This clonotype was seen only a few times. This CDR3 is CSARDPTHSTGGEQYF. The CDR3 nucleotides are TGCAGTGCTAGAGATCCGACTCACTCGACAGGGGGCGAGCAGTACTTC. This chain uses TRBV20-1 with TRBJ2-7, with 9 nucleotides matching TRBD1. The CDR3 sequence is 16 residues long. Germline V gives CDR1 DFQATT, CDR2 SNEGSKA (reference sequence). The trim removed 0 bases at V and 6 bases at J, leaving 12 bases unmatched.

This rearrangement joins TRBV7-9 to TRBJ2-7; TRBD1 matches at 9 bases. CDR3 length: 13 residues. The germline CDR1 and CDR2 sequences are SEHNR and FQNEAQ (reference sequence). J gave up 5 bases and V 5 bases, and 4 bases lay outside the gene matches. The CDR3 reads CASSRDRVNEQYF. In nucleotides, the CDR3 is TGTGCCAGCAGCCGGGACAGGGTTAACGAGCAGTACTTC.

The chain employs TRBV7-2 and TRBJ2-1; 12 bases line up with TRBD2. The germline V gene has CDR1 SGHTA and CDR2 FQGNSA. The CDR3 length is 14 residues. Unmatched junction bases numbered 2, after V lost 6 bases and J lost 5 bases. DNA for the CDR3: TGTGCCAGCAGGACTAGCGGGAGTCACAATGAGCAGTTCTTC. Translating it yields CASRTSGSHNEQFF.

V is TRBV3-1 and J is TRBJ1-6; D unclear. The V gene's germline CDR1 is LGHDT and CDR2 YNNKEL (reference sequence). Trimming cost V 4 bases and J 13 bases, with 8 bases left between them. The CDR3 is 11 amino acids. The DNA for the CDR3 is TGTGCCAGCAGCCTGTCCGGGCCCCTCCACTTT. As protein: CASSLSGPLHF.